Listed below are T cell receptor beta chains from one sample, sequenced in a study of beta chain features in type 1 diabetes. The data were produced by immunoSEQ multiplex PCR, yet TCRdb's version contains in-frame clones alone and is incomplete. The sample has about 170,000 clones; approximately 8.4% are singletons. What was sequenced was central memory CD4+ T cells from blood. The receptors derive from a man aged 18 to 30 with type 1 diabetes. CDR3s include the opening cysteine and the closing phenylalanine or tryptophan. A D gene is named only where the DNA matches it firmly. Some rows have no size entry. The others give once, few or many, or a class for an expanded clone.

D: TRBD2; J: TRBJ2-5; V: TRBV5-1; size: few; CDR3: CASSPPSGGFQETQYF; DNA: TGCGCCAGCAGCCCCCCTAGCGGGGGCTTCCAAGAGACCCAGTACTTC
D: -; J: TRBJ1-5; V: TRBV2; size: -; CDR3: CASGWQGNQPQHF; DNA: TGTGCCAGCGGATGGCAGGGCAATCAGCCCCAGCATTTT
D: -; J: TRBJ1-2; V: TRBV6-5; size: -; CDR3: CASSYEGSYTF; DNA: TGTGCCAGCAGTTACGAGGGCAGCTACACCTTC
D: -; J: TRBJ1-5; V: TRBV10-2; size: -; CDR3: CASRATGASNQPQHF; DNA: TGCGCCAGCAGGGCGACAGGCGCTAGCAATCAGCCCCAGCATTTT
D: -; J: TRBJ2-3; V: TRBV28; size: -; CDR3: CASSYSRGYTDTQYF; DNA: TGTGCCAGCAGTTATTCCCGCGGCTACACAGATACGCAGTATTTT
D: -; J: TRBJ1-4; V: TRBV30; size: -; CDR3: CAWSVGGNRNEKLFF; DNA: TGTGCCTGGAGTGTAGGCGGTAACCGTAATGAAAAACTGTTTTTT
D: TRBD1; J: TRBJ2-2; V: TRBV9; size: few; CDR3: CASSVRGSGELFF; DNA: TGTGCCAGCAGCGTCAGGGGGTCCGGGGAGCTGTTTTTT
D: -; J: TRBJ2-7; V: TRBV2; size: -; CDR3: CASLGPPVVYEQYF; DNA: TGTGCCAGCCTAGGCCCCCCGGTGGTCTACGAGCAGTACTTC
D: -; J: TRBJ2-5; V: TRBV13; size: -; CDR3: CASSFRVQETQYF; DNA: TGTGCCAGCAGCTTCAGGGTCCAAGAGACCCAGTACTTC
D: -; J: TRBJ2-7; V: TRBV21-1; size: many; CDR3: CASSNVGTGVYEQYF; DNA: TGTGCCAGCAGCAACGTCGGGACAGGGGTCTACGAGCAGTACTTC
D: -; J: TRBJ1-4; V: TRBV2; size: -; CDR3: CASSGTGGKLFF; DNA: TGTGCCAGCAGTGGAACCGGGGGAAAACTGTTTTTT
D: TRBD1; J: TRBJ1-4; V: TRBV5-6; size: many; CDR3: CASSPRDSTYEKLFF; DNA: TGTGCCAGCAGCCCGAGGGACAGCACCTATGAAAAACTGTTTTTT
D: -; J: TRBJ2-6; V: TRBV5-1; size: few; CDR3: CASSLGSSGANVLTF; DNA: TGCGCCAGCAGCTTGGGCAGCTCTGGGGCCAACGTCCTGACTTTC
D: -; J: TRBJ1-1; V: TRBV21-1; size: -; CDR3: CASSKGTGYMNTEAFF; DNA: TGTGCCAGCAGCAAAGGCACGGGGTACATGAACACTGAAGCTTTCTTT
D: TRBD1; J: TRBJ2-1; V: TRBV7-2; size: few; CDR3: CASSLDWTGKQFF; DNA: TGTGCCAGCAGCTTAGATTGGACAGGGAAGCAGTTCTTC
D: TRBD1; J: TRBJ1-1; V: TRBV30; size: -; CDR3: CAWSAAGTGTFF; DNA: TGTGCCTGGAGTGCCGCCGGGACAGGTACTTTCTTT
D: TRBD1; J: TRBJ1-2; V: TRBV18; size: few; CDR3: CASSDNRGNYGYTF; DNA: TGTGCCAGCTCAGACAACAGGGGTAACTATGGCTACACCTTC
D: -; J: TRBJ2-3; V: TRBV28; size: -; CDR3: CASSKRGAGTDTQYF; DNA: TGTGCCAGCAGCAAGCGTGGGGCGGGCACAGATACGCAGTATTTT
D: -; J: TRBJ1-1; V: TRBV7-9; size: -; CDR3: CASSPLIEAFF; DNA: TGTGCCAGCAGCCCACTTATAGAAGCTTTCTTT
D: TRBD1; J: TRBJ2-3; V: TRBV7-2; size: -; CDR3: CASSTGQGALDGTDTQYF; DNA: TGTGCCAGCAGCACCGGACAGGGGGCTTTGGATGGGACAGATACGCAGTATTTT
D: -; J: TRBJ2-3; V: TRBV7-9; size: -; CDR3: CASSLVTGTDTQYF; DNA: TGTGCCAGCAGCTTAGTTACGGGAACAGATACGCAGTATTTT
D: TRBD2; J: TRBJ2-7; V: TRBV5-1; size: few; CDR3: CASSLALGGYEQYF; DNA: TGCGCCAGCAGCTTGGCGCTGGGGGGGTACGAGCAGTACTTC